This T cell receptor beta chain appears in the sequencing data of a study of blood T cell repertoires in COVID-19. Measured with immunoSEQ multiplex PCR; TCRdb has only the in-frame clones, and not every one. The table has 200,000 to 250,000 clones, 80% to 90% seen once. V was shortened by 5 bases and J by 8 bases, with 12 bases between the two germline ends. CDR3 length equals 13 residues. The sequencing sample was made of peripheral blood. This clonotype was sampled from a woman aged 55 to 70 who had recovered from COVID-19. The chain joins TRBV12-3 or TRBV12-4 to TRBJ1-4; maybe TRBD1 (5 bases). The CDR3: CASSTQGYEKLFF. DNA of the CDR3: TGTGCCAGCAGTACTCAGGGATACGAAAAACTGTTTTTT.